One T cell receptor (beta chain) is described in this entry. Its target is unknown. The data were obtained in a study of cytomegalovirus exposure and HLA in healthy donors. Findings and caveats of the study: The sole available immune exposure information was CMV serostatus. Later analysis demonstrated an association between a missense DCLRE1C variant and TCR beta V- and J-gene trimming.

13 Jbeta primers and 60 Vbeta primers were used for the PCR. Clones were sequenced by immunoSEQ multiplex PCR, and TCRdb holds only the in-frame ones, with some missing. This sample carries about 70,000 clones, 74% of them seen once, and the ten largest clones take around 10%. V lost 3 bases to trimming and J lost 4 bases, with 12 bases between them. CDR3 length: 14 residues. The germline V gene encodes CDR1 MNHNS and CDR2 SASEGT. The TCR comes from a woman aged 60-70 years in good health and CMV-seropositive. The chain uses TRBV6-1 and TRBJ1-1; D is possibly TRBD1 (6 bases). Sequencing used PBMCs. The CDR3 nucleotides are TGTGCCAGCAGTGACGGGGGGCTCGGCACTGAAGCTTTCTTT. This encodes CASSDGGLGTEAFF.